This T cell receptor (beta chain) was identified during a study of blood T cell repertoires in COVID-19. Study details: Samples representing acute and convalescent COVID-19 were sourced from the United States, Italy and Spain. The analysed material was cDNA or gDNA that came from T cells, B-cell-depleted T cells, or PBMCs.

The CDR3 has 14 amino acids. CDR1 and CDR2 (germline): SGHDT, YYEEEE. J lost 6 bases, V lost 2 bases, and 8 bases had no gene match. Source study methods: It was from reference gene primer amplification that nucleated cell counts were estimated. Measured with immunoSEQ multiplex PCR; TCRdb has only the in-frame clones, and not every one. For V, J and clone size, that table is used; D and trimming come from the DNA. The profile shows tens of thousands of clones, about 71% of them singletons. V and J are TRBV5-6 and TRBJ2-7; 7 nucleotides match TRBD1. The sequence was collected from a woman aged 70-85 years with acute or convalescent COVID-19. The sequenced sample was peripheral blood. CDR3 sequence: CASSLQGFPLEQYF. The CDR3 nucleotides are TGTGCCAGCAGCTTACAGGGGTTCCCCCTCGAGCAGTACTTC.